The 15 T cell receptor beta chains below were found in one sample sequenced in a study of T cell repertoires in cytomegalovirus infection. TCRdb re-derived calls from the reads in MiXCR, one entry per CDR3 protein. The top ten hold 40% to 50% of the sample, which has hundreds of thousands of distinct CDR3 sequences, approximately 40% seen once. What these receptors recognize is not known. The sequencing used cultured PBMCs, collected from culture after CMV antigen stimulation. The receptors shown here come from a human donor in good health (CMV status not recorded). Some clones in this sample may be carry-over from other donors' samples.

The chain links TRBV6-8 to TRBJ1-2, with no clear D. V lost 3 bases and J 4 bases, leaving 12 bases between the germline ends. This CDR3 has 14 amino acids. From germline, CDR1 is MNHGY and CDR2 SAAAGT. CDR3: CASSYIPAAYGYTF. The CDR3, as DNA: TGTGCCAGCAGTTATATTCCGGCAGCCTATGGCTACACCTTC.

V gene TRBV19 combines with J gene TRBJ1-6, with D uncertain. The CDR3 consists of 15 residues. Germline CDR1 is LNHDA and CDR2 is SQIVND (reference sequence). With 5 bases removed from V and 10 bases from J, the gap between germline ends came to 18 bases. Here the CDR3 reads CASSPMDAPGSPLHF. CDR3 coding DNA: TGTGCCAGTAGTCCCATGGACGCACCGGGATCACCCCTCCACTTT.

The chain is built from TRBV12-3 or TRBV12-4 and TRBJ2-5; 9 bases are shared with TRBD1. The junction had 6 bases not matched to a gene; V was cut back by 0 bases and J by 1 base. CDR3 length: 17 amino acids. DNA for the CDR3: TGTGCCAGCAGTTTAGCGGGGACAGGGACCCTCCAAGAGACCCAGTACTTC. It codes for CASSLAGTGTLQETQYF.

This clonotype was found a few times. This chain links TRBV11-3 with TRBJ1-5; D is ambiguous. Trimming shortened V by 1 base and J by 0 bases, and 7 bases separated the two germline ends. Germline lookup yields CDR1 SGHNT and CDR2 YENEEA. The CDR3 covers 15 residues. CDR3 DNA sequence: TGTGCCAGCAGCTTAGGTTGCTTTAGCAATCAGCCCCAGCATTTT. Amino acids: CASSLGCFSNQPQHF.

In its sample, this clonotype was seen many times. The chain is built from TRBV7-6 and TRBJ1-4, with 7 bases lining up with TRBD1. Germline trimming cut 6 bases from V and 7 bases from J; bases unmatched to any gene: 5. Germline CDR1 is SGHVS and CDR2 is FNYEAQ. This CDR3 spans 13 amino acids. The CDR3 loop is CASRGQYGEKLFF. The CDR3 DNA reads TGTGCCAGCAGGGGACAGTATGGTGAAAAACTGTTTTTT.

The chain is built from TRBV2 and TRBJ1-5; D ambiguous. CDR3 length: 15 residues. Trimming shortened V by 6 bases and J by 2 bases, and 14 bases separated the two germline ends. Germline-derived CDR1 and CDR2 are SNHLY and FYNNEI. Here the CDR3 DNA reads TGTGCCAGCAGCCCCGGGAGCGGGGGCAATCAGCCCCAGCATTTT. It translates to CASSPGSGGNQPQHF. Using reference TRBV2 and TRBJ1-5 for the parts outside the CDR3, the full variable domain is EPEVTQTPSHQVTQMGQEVILRCVPISNHLYFYWYRQILGQKVEFLVSFYNNEISEKSEIFDDQFSVERPDGSNFTLKIRSTKLEDSAMYFCASSPGSGGNQPQHFGDGTRLSIL.

This clonotype is a singleton in its sample. This rearrangement joins TRBV20-1 to TRBJ2-1, with unresolved D. The V end was cut by 3 bases, the J end by 2 bases, with 17 bases between. Germline-derived CDR1 and CDR2 are DFQATT and SNEGSKA (reference sequence). The CDR3 consists of 16 residues. The CDR3 bases are TGCAGTGCTAGGGATCGGGTGCTAGGGACCTACAATGAGCAGTTCTTC. Its translation is CSARDRVLGTYNEQFF.

This clonotype has a handful of counts. The rearrangement joins TRBV7-2 to TRBJ2-5, with D perhaps being TRBD1 or TRBD2 (6 bases each). V was clipped by 3 bases and J by 0 bases, with 14 bases between them. The germline CDR1 and CDR2 sequences are SGHTA and FQGNSA. The CDR3 has 16 residues. The chain's CDR3 is CASSFGGGSHQETQYF. Written as DNA, the CDR3 is TGTGCCAGCAGCTTTGGAGGGGGGTCTCACCAAGAGACCCAGTACTTC.

This clonotype was observed a few times. V gene TRBV4-1 combines with J gene TRBJ2-7; D possibly corresponds to TRBD1 (5 bases). This CDR3 is built from 15 residues. Germline lookup yields CDR1 MGHRA and CDR2 YSYEKL. V was cut by 3 bases and J by 5 bases, with 17 bases left in between. CDR3 in amino acids: CASSHPVQGKNEQYF. DNA of the CDR3: TGCGCCAGCAGCCACCCCGTTCAGGGTAAGAACGAGCAGTACTTC.

The rearrangement joins TRBV20-1 to TRBJ2-5; tentatively, D is TRBD2 (6 bases). V was shortened by 6 bases and J by 0 bases, with 8 bases between the two germline ends. Germline assignment: CDR1 DFQATT and CDR2 SNEGSKA (reference sequence). The CDR3 has 12 residues. Written as DNA, the CDR3 is TGCAGTGCCTGGGGGGACCAAGAGACCCAGTACTTC. Its protein is CSAWGDQETQYF.

The gene calls are TRBV10-3 and TRBJ2-7, with no clear D. Trimming took off 0 bases at V and 5 bases at J, with 5 bases between the two ends. Germline CDR1 ENHRY, CDR2 SYGVKD. The CDR3 spans 12 residues. CDR3 in DNA: TGTGCCATCAGTGAGTCGTATAACGAGCAGTACTTC. Residues: CAISESYNEQYF.

J is TRBJ1-1 and V is TRBV2, with no clear D. The CDR3 has 14 amino acids. Germline V gives CDR1 SNHLY, CDR2 FYNNEI. V lost 3 bases, J lost 5 bases, and 13 bases lay in between. The chain's CDR3 is CASSEEGGETEAFF. The CDR3 DNA follows: TGTGCCAGCAGTGAGGAAGGTGGGGAAACTGAAGCTTTCTTT.

This clonotype was seen only once. The CDR3 region is CASSFGQTSGGAETQYF. Here the CDR3 DNA reads TGTGCCAGCAGCTTTGGCCAGACTAGCGGGGGGGCCGAGACCCAGTACTTC. The V call is TRBV5-4, the J call TRBJ2-5; 14 positions match TRBD2. The germline V gene encodes CDR1 SGHNT and CDR2 YYREEE (reference sequence). This CDR3 is 17 amino acids long. V dropped 2 bases and J dropped 5; count of bases not matched to a gene: 8.

This chain links TRBV20-1 with TRBJ2-4, with 10 positions matching TRBD2. Losses at the gene ends were 0 bases for V and 5 bases for J; bases not matched to a gene: 7. The germline V gene has CDR1 DFQATT and CDR2 SNEGSKA (reference sequence). This CDR3 has 16 amino acids. Here the CDR3 DNA reads TGCAGTGCTAGAGATTGGTTAGCGGGGGGAGAAAACATTCAGTACTTC. This codes for CSARDWLAGGENIQYF.

This CDR3 is CASSFDLNQETQYF. The CDR3 coding sequence is TGTGCCAGCAGCTTCGACTTAAATCAAGAGACCCAGTACTTC. The rearrangement uses TRBV7-2 and TRBJ2-5; D call uncertain. The CDR3 is 14 residues long. V was pared by 3 bases and J by 2 bases, with 10 bases between. The germline V gene encodes CDR1 SGHTA and CDR2 FQGNSA.